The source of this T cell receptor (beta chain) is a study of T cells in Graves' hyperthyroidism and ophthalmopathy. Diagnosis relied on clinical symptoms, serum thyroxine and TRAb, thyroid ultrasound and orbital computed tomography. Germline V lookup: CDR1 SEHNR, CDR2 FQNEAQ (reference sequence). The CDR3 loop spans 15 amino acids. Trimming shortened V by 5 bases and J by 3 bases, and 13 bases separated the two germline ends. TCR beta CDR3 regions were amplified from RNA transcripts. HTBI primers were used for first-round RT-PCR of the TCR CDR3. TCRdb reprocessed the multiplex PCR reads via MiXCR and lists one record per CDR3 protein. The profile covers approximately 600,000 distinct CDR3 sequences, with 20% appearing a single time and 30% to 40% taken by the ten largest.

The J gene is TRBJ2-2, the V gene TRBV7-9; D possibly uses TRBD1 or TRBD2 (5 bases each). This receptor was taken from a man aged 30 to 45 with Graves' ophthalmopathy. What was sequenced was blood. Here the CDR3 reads CASSLPGTDTGELFF. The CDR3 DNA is TGTGCCAGCAGCCTCCCCGGGACCGACACCGGGGAGCTGTTTTTT.